The 28 T cell receptor beta chains below were found in one sample sequenced in a study of neoadjuvant anti-PD-1 for oral cavity cancer. Libraries were prepared by immunoSEQ multiplex PCR; TCRdb keeps only in-frame clonotypes and omits some of them. The sample yields about 72,000 clones, about four fifths seen once. This sample comprised PBMCs, obtained before nivolumab (anti-PD-1) treatment. All receptors come from a person aged 40 to 85 with oral cavity squamous cell carcinoma.

Only a few counts were recorded for this clone. The chain recombines TRBV5-1 with TRBJ2-2; 9 positions agree with TRBD1. V shed 3 bases and J 6 bases; nucleotides not matched to a gene: 6. Germline CDR1 reads SGHRS; CDR2 reads YFSETQ. The CDR3 has 15 residues. The CDR3 loop reads CASSYGQGKAGELFF. CDR3 nucleotide sequence: TGCGCCAGCAGCTATGGACAGGGGAAAGCCGGGGAGCTGTTTTTT.

There are a few counts of this clone. V is TRBV10-2 and J is TRBJ2-5; D gene ambiguous. Trimming removed 4 bases at V and 2 bases at J, with 8 bases between. CDR3 length equals 13 residues. The germline gives CDR1 WSHSY, CDR2 SAAADI. The CDR3 reads CASSVLRQETQYF. DNA of the CDR3: TGCGCCAGCAGTGTGTTGCGGCAAGAGACCCAGTACTTC.

The V call is TRBV9, the J call TRBJ1-2; 8 bases fit TRBD1. V lost 3 bases, J lost 7 bases, and 17 bases stayed unmatched. Germline CDR1 and CDR2: SGDLS and YYNGEE. The CDR3 runs to 17 residues. The CDR3 DNA sequence: TGTGCCAGCAGCGCCTCCAAAACCGGACAGGGAATGTTTGGCTACACCTTC. Its translation is CASSASKTGQGMFGYTF.

The gene calls are TRBV6-5 and TRBJ1-5; D gene unclear. The germline CDR1 and CDR2 sequences are MNHEY and SVGAGI. The V end lost 11 bases, the J end lost 9 bases, and 8 bases lay between the germline ends. CDR3 length equals 9 residues. The CDR3 DNA reads TGTGCCCTCGTACGGCCCCAGCATTTT. Translating it yields CALVRPQHF.

Here the CDR3 DNA reads TGTGCCAGTAGTACGACAGGGATGGGCGAGCAGTACTTC. It yields the protein CASSTTGMGEQYF. This chain links TRBV19 with TRBJ2-7; the match to TRBD1 covers 7 bases. The CDR3 has 13 amino acids. V shed 4 bases and J 6 bases; nucleotides not matched to a gene: 6. The germline V gene has CDR1 LNHDA and CDR2 SQIVND (reference sequence).

CDR3 sequence: CSAGKGDTQYF. CDR3 coding DNA: TGCAGCGCTGGGAAGGGCGATACGCAGTATTTT. The genes are TRBV29-1 and TRBJ2-3, with D unclear. With 7 bases removed from V and 6 bases from J, the gap between germline ends came to 11 bases. Germline V gene data show CDR1 as SQVTM and CDR2 as ANQGSEA. The CDR3 has 11 residues.

The rearrangement uses TRBV7-9 and TRBJ2-5, with unresolved D. The CDR3 runs to 13 residues. CDR1 is SEHNR, CDR2 FQNEAQ, per germline (reference sequence). Trimming pared 0 bases from V and 5 bases from J, leaving 7 bases between. The CDR3 protein is CASSLAFLETQYF. CDR3 coding DNA: TGTGCCAGCAGCTTAGCATTTCTCGAGACCCAGTACTTC.

The rearrangement uses TRBV6-4 and TRBJ2-3; D remains unclear. The length of the CDR3 is 13 residues. CDR1 is MRHNA and CDR2 is SNTAGT in the germline V gene. Trimming left V 2 bases short and J 2 bases short, with 5 bases between. The CDR3: CASSDAVTDTQYF. For the CDR3, the DNA is TGTGCCAGCAGTGACGCGGTCACAGATACGCAGTATTTT.

The chain employs TRBV19 and TRBJ1-2; the D gene is possibly TRBD1 (5 bases). Trimming took off 9 bases at V and 2 bases at J, with 19 bases between the two ends. The germline V gene encodes CDR1 LNHDA and CDR2 SQIVND (reference sequence). The CDR3 spans 15 residues. In DNA form, the CDR3 reads TGTGCCAGCACCAATCTAGGGACCACCAACTATGGCTACACCTTC. Translated: CASTNLGTTNYGYTF.

The chain uses TRBV5-1 and TRBJ1-4; D unclear. Germline lookup yields CDR1 SGHRS and CDR2 YFSETQ. V was cut by 2 bases and J by 7 bases, with 12 bases left in between. The CDR3 totals 14 residues. The CDR3 is CASSFRGNTEKLFF. The CDR3 bases are TGCGCCAGCAGCTTTCGAGGGAATACTGAAAAACTGTTTTTT.

The rearrangement uses TRBV2 and TRBJ2-3; D not resolved. There are 10 residues in the CDR3. Per germline, CDR1 SNHLY and CDR2 FYNNEI. V dropped 8 bases and J dropped 7 bases, with 7 bases sitting between them. For the CDR3, the DNA is TGTGCCAGCGACTCATATACGCAGTATTTT. This encodes CASDSYTQYF.

This chain joins TRBV5-1 and TRBJ1-4, with D perhaps matching TRBD1 (5 bases). This CDR3 has 15 amino acids. In germline, CDR1 is SGHRS, CDR2 YFSETQ. Trimming removed 0 bases at V and 11 bases at J, with 17 bases between. The CDR3 DNA reads as TGCGCCAGCAGCTTGGTTTTGGGGGGTGTCCCCAAACTGTTTTTT. Translated: CASSLVLGGVPKLFF. Drawing the rest from reference TRBV5-1 and TRBJ1-4, the complete variable domain is KAGVTQTPRYLIKTRGQQVTLSCSPISGHRSVSWYQQTPGQGLQFLFEYFSETQRNKGNFPGRFSGRQFSNSRSEMNVSTLELGDSALYLCASSLVLGGVPKLFFGSGTQLSVL.

The CDR3 spells CASSEDLAQHF. In DNA, the CDR3 is TGTGCCAGTAGTGAGGATCTGGCCCAGCATTTT. This sequence joins TRBV19 and TRBJ1-5; D not resolved. Germline V gene data show CDR1 as LNHDA and CDR2 as SQIVND (reference sequence). Trimming cost V 5 bases and J 11 bases, with 10 bases left between them. The CDR3 runs to 11 residues.

The genes are TRBV11-2 and TRBJ2-5, with D possibly TRBD2 on 6 matching bases. CDR3 size: 15 residues. The V end lost 0 bases, the J end lost 2 bases, and 10 bases lay between the germline ends. Germline V gene data show CDR1 as SGHAT and CDR2 as FQNNGV. The CDR3 DNA is TGTGCCAGCAGCTTAGAACTAGCTAAACAAGAGACCCAGTACTTC. This encodes CASSLELAKQETQYF.

The chain recombines TRBV7-2 with TRBJ2-1, with D tentatively TRBD2 (6 bases). CDR1 is SGHTA and CDR2 is FQGNSA in the germline V gene. The CDR3 contains 15 residues. The V and J ends lost 3 bases and 2 bases respectively, with 11 bases between them. The CDR3 sequence is CASSLSGSPYNEQFF. In nucleotides, the CDR3 is TGTGCCAGCAGCTTGAGCGGGTCCCCCTACAATGAGCAGTTCTTC. Full variable domain (missing parts from reference TRBV7-2 and TRBJ2-1): GAGVSQSPSNKVTEKGKDVELRCDPISGHTALYWYRQSLGQGLEFLIYFQGNSAPDKSGLPSDRFSAERTGGSVSTLTIQRTQQEDSAVYLCASSLSGSPYNEQFFGPGTRLTVL.

The chain joins TRBV28 to TRBJ1-2; D might be TRBD1 (5 bases). CDR1 is MDHEN, CDR2 SYDVKM, per germline. The CDR3 is 12 amino acids. V lost 2 bases and J lost 8, with 9 bases in between. CDR3 sequence reads: CASSLDSGGYTF. The CDR3 DNA reads TGTGCCAGCAGTTTAGACAGCGGAGGCTACACCTTC.

This clone has a single count. The rearrangement links TRBV5-6 to TRBJ1-1; 10 positions match TRBD1. With V trimmed by 0 bases and J by 6 bases, 8 bases remained unmatched. CDR3 length: 16 amino acids. Germline values: CDR1 SGHDT, CDR2 YYEEEE. The CDR3 protein is CASSLEQTGGRAEAFF. CDR3 DNA: TGTGCCAGCAGCTTGGAACAGACAGGGGGCAGAGCTGAAGCTTTCTTT.

CDR3 protein: CASSFAEKETQYF. For the CDR3, the DNA is TGCGCCAGCAGCTTTGCTGAGAAAGAGACCCAGTACTTC. This rearrangement joins TRBV5-1 to TRBJ2-5; D is undetermined. The germline CDR1 and CDR2 sequences are SGHRS and YFSETQ. The CDR3 extends over 13 amino acids. The ends were cut back, 2 bases at V and 3 bases at J, with 8 bases in the middle.

As DNA, the CDR3 is TGCGCCAGCAGCGGGGGAGACACCAACTCTGGAAACACCATATATTTT. Protein sequence: CASSGGDTNSGNTIYF. V gene TRBV5-1 combines with J gene TRBJ1-3; possible D gene TRBD1, 5 bases. This CDR3 is 16 amino acids long. Trimming removed 4 bases from V and 0 bases from J, with 14 bases in between. The V gene's germline CDR1 is SGHRS and CDR2 YFSETQ.

This clone was found once. This sequence joins TRBV4-2 and TRBJ2-7, with 11 positions matching TRBD2. The CDR3 has 15 residues. V trimming: 1 base; J trimming: 4 bases; junction bases outside the gene matches: 3. Germline V gene lookup returns CDR1 LGHNA and CDR2 YNFKEQ. In DNA, the CDR3 is TGTGCCAGCAGCCAAGGACTAGCGGGAACTTACGAGCAGTACTTC. This gives the protein CASSQGLAGTYEQYF.

The genes are TRBV18 and TRBJ2-5; D is possibly TRBD1 (6 bases). Germline V CDR1 and CDR2: KGHSH, LQKENI. The CDR3 sequence is 15 residues long. The V end was cut by 3 bases, the J end by 2 bases, with 13 bases between. CDR3 region: CASSPTGTTQETQYF. In nucleotides, the CDR3 is TGTGCCAGCTCACCGACCGGGACAACGCAAGAGACCCAGTACTTC.

This clone was observed once. The chain couples TRBV5-1 to TRBJ2-7, with 9 positions matching TRBD1. The CDR3 contains 14 residues. In germline, CDR1 is SGHRS, CDR2 YFSETQ. Trimming at V came to 0 bases and at J to 2 bases, leaving 0 bases not matched to a gene. The CDR3 nucleotides read TGCGCCAGCAGCTTGGGACAGGGGGCCTACGAGCAGTACTTC. This codes for CASSLGQGAYEQYF.

This chain links TRBV30 with TRBJ1-5, with D uncertain. The CDR3 has 16 residues. V was cut by 0 bases and J by 0 bases, with 12 bases left in between. Per germline, CDR1 GTSNPN and CDR2 SVGIG (reference sequence). CDR3 protein: CAWSVRGDYSNQPQHF. The CDR3, as DNA: TGTGCCTGGAGTGTTCGCGGGGATTATAGCAATCAGCCCCAGCATTTT. Based on the CDR3 plus reference TRBV30 and TRBJ1-5, the full variable domain is SQTIHQWPATLVQPVGSPLSLECTVEGTSNPNLYWYRQAAGRGLQLLFYSVGIGQISSEVPQNLSASRPQDRQFILSSKKLLLSDSGFYLCAWSVRGDYSNQPQHFGDGTRLSIL.

This chain uses TRBV5-1 with TRBJ1-2; tentatively, D is TRBD1 (5 bases). This CDR3 contains 14 residues. Germline-derived CDR1 and CDR2 are SGHRS and YFSETQ. With 4 bases removed from V and 7 bases from J, the gap between germline ends came to 17 bases. The CDR3 protein is CASSPRGGEFGYTF. The CDR3 DNA reads as TGCGCCAGCAGCCCAAGGGGAGGGGAATTTGGCTACACCTTC. Together with reference TRBV5-1 and TRBJ1-2, the CDR3 gives the full variable domain: KAGVTQTPRYLIKTRGQQVTLSCSPISGHRSVSWYQQTPGQGLQFLFEYFSETQRNKGNFPGRFSGRQFSNSRSEMNVSTLELGDSALYLCASSPRGGEFGYTFGSGTRLTVV.

The chain links TRBV6-1 to TRBJ1-2; 7 bases agree with TRBD1. Germline CDR1 and CDR2: MNHNS and SASEGT. There are 14 residues in the CDR3. J gave up 3 bases and V 7 bases, and 8 bases lay outside the gene matches. The CDR3 reads CASISGQDHYGYTF. The CDR3 DNA reads as TGTGCCAGCATCTCTGGACAGGATCACTATGGCTACACCTTC.

J is TRBJ2-7 and V is TRBV6-1; the D is unclear. CDR1 and CDR2 (germline): MNHNS, SASEGT. Trimming pared 5 bases from V and 0 bases from J, leaving 11 bases between. The CDR3 has 14 residues. CDR3 residues: CASSPPTNSYEQYF. The CDR3 coding sequence is TGTGCCAGCAGTCCTCCGACAAACTCCTACGAGCAGTACTTC.

The CDR3 coding sequence is TGTGCCAGCAGCACAGACTCCTATAATTCACCCCTCCACTTT. Its translation is CASSTDSYNSPLHF. The J gene is TRBJ1-6, the V gene TRBV7-9; D gene unclear. The length of the CDR3 is 14 residues. The V gene lost 5 bases and the J gene lost 0 bases, with 5 bases spanning the gap. In germline, CDR1 is SEHNR, CDR2 FQNEAQ (reference sequence). Full variable domain (remainder filled in from reference TRBV7-9 and TRBJ1-6): DTGVSQNPRHKITKRGQNVTFRCDPISEHNRLYWYRQTLGQGPEFLTYFQNEAQLEKSRLLSDRFSAERPKGSFSTLEIQRTEQGDSAMYLCASSTDSYNSPLHFGNGTRLTVT.

This chain joins TRBV30 and TRBJ2-6; D not resolved. Trimming pared 0 bases from V and 1 base from J, leaving 4 bases between. This CDR3 region has 14 residues. The germline gives CDR1 GTSNPN, CDR2 SVGIG (reference sequence). The CDR3 DNA is TGTGCCTGGAGTGTTCAATCTGGGGCCAACGTCCTGACTTTC. It is translated as CAWSVQSGANVLTF.